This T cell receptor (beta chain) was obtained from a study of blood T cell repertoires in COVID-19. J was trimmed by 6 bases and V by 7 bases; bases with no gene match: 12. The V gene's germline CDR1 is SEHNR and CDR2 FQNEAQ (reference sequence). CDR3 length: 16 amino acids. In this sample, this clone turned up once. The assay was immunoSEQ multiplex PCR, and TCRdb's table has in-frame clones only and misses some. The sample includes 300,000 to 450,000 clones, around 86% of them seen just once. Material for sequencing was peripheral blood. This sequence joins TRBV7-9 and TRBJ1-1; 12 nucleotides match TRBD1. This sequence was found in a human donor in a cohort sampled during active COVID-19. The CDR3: CASIRDRGLSRAEAFF. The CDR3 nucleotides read TGTGCCAGCATCCGGGACAGGGGGCTCTCGAGGGCTGAAGCTTTCTTT.